This is a list of T cell receptor beta chains from one sample in a study of cytomegalovirus exposure and HLA in healthy donors. TCRdb's table, derived via immunoSEQ multiplex PCR, lists solely in-frame clones and lacks some. Here the sample spans about 140,000 clones, more than 75% being singletons. Sample: PBMCs. Source of these receptors: a man between 18 and 35 years old in good health and CMV-seronegative. The CDR3 runs from the conserved cysteine through the conserved F or W. A D gene is named only where the DNA matches it firmly. Size values are once, few and many counts, or a class for expanded clones, and some rows have none.

D,size,V,J,DNA,CDR3
TRBD2,NA,TRBV5-1,TRBJ2-3,TGCGCCAGCAGCTTGGTACTAGCGGGGGACACAGATACGCAGTATTTT,CASSLVLAGDTDTQYF
NA,NA,TRBV6-5,TRBJ1-1,TGTGCCAGCAGTACCCCGCGTAAAGTTAACACTGAAGCTTTCTTT,CASSTPRKVNTEAFF
TRBD1,few,TRBV28,TRBJ1-5,TGTGCCAGCAGAGCACAGGGGGTCCACAATCAGCCCCAGCATTTT,CASRAQGVHNQPQHF
NA,NA,TRBV28,TRBJ2-1,TGTGCCAGCAGTTCACCCGGGATCCCGCGAGCCTACAATGAGCAGTTCTTC,CASSSPGIPRAYNEQFF
NA,NA,TRBV7-9,TRBJ2-7,TGTGCCAGCAGCTTAGGGACAGCCTACGAGCAGTACTTC,CASSLGTAYEQYF
TRBD1,few,TRBV7-9,TRBJ1-5,TGTGCCAGCAGCCGGGACAGCGCTCAGCCCCAGCATTTT,CASSRDSAQPQHF
NA,NA,TRBV30,TRBJ2-1,TGTGCCTGGAGTAACGGCCGGGTAGTAGGCTGGAATGAGCAGTTCTTC,CAWSNGRVVGWNEQFF
NA,NA,TRBV7-9,TRBJ1-1,TGTGCCAGCAGCTTAGCTTGGGCGGGGAACACTGAAGCTTTCTTT,CASSLAWAGNTEAFF
NA,NA,TRBV5-6,TRBJ1-2,TGTGCCAGCAGCTTCGGGGGGGGGCATGGCTACACCTTC,CASSFGGGHGYTF
TRBD2,NA,TRBV11-2,TRBJ2-3,TGTGCCAGCAGCTTAGGCTTTGGGGAGGGACTAGCGGGACATACGCAGTATTTT,CASSLGFGEGLAGHTQYF
NA,NA,TRBV14,TRBJ2-5,TGTGCCAGCAGCCAACGGGGGAATAATAACCAAGAGACCCAGTACTTC,CASSQRGNNNQETQYF
NA,NA,TRBV19,TRBJ2-7,TGTGCCAGTAGTATAGATACAGGTATGGACGAGCAGTACTTC,CASSIDTGMDEQYF
TRBD1,NA,TRBV5-1,TRBJ1-1,TGCGCCAGCAGCTTGGTGACAGGGTCGGCTGAAGCTTTCTTT,CASSLVTGSAEAFF
NA,NA,TRBV11-3,TRBJ2-7,TGTGCCAGCAGGGGGGCAGTTCGGGCCGAGCAGTACTTC,CASRGAVRAEQYF
NA,NA,TRBV5-3,TRBJ1-2,TGTGCCACCTCCCCAGGGGACGTGTCGGGCTACACCTTC,CATSPGDVSGYTF
TRBD1,NA,TRBV2,TRBJ1-5,TGTGCCAGCTACACGGACAGGTCGCGTCAGCCCCAGCATTTT,CASYTDRSRQPQHF
TRBD1,NA,TRBV28,TRBJ1-1,TGTGCCAGCAGTTCGCCACAGGGGATCAACACTGAAGCTTTCTTT,CASSSPQGINTEAFF
NA,few,TRBV18,TRBJ1-4,TGTGCCAGCTCACCTTCAGGGGTGGTGTCTAATGAAAAACTGTTTTTT,CASSPSGVVSNEKLFF
NA,once,TRBV6-5,TRBJ1-2,TGTGCCAGCAGTTACTCGAGCCGACGGAGGAGCGGCTACACCTTC,CASSYSSRRRSGYTF
TRBD2,NA,TRBV7-3,TRBJ2-3,TGTGCCAGCAGCGCAAGCGGGGGCACAGATACGCAGTATTTT,CASSASGGTDTQYF
TRBD1,once,TRBV19,TRBJ2-7,TGTGCCAGTAGTATTGGGACAGGGCAGTACGAGCAGTACTTC,CASSIGTGQYEQYF
TRBD1,NA,TRBV7-9,TRBJ1-2,TGTGCCAGCACCGACTTCCCACCCCGAGACAGGGGCTATGGCTACACCTTC,CASTDFPPRDRGYGYTF
NA,few,TRBV27,TRBJ1-1,TGTGCCAGCACCAACGGGCCGGACAGAACTGAAGCTTTCTTT,CASTNGPDRTEAFF
TRBD1,NA,TRBV2,TRBJ1-5,TGTGCCAGCAATCGGGACAGGGGCAATCAGCCCCAGCATTTT,CASNRDRGNQPQHF
TRBD1,few,TRBV5-6,TRBJ1-5,TGTGCCAGCAGCTACAGGCAGGGGGATCATCAGCCCCAGCATTTT,CASSYRQGDHQPQHF
NA,NA,TRBV7-8,TRBJ1-1,TGTGCCAGCAGCTTAGCGCGGGCAGGCTTGAACACTGAAGCTTTCTTT,CASSLARAGLNTEAFF
TRBD2,NA,TRBV9,TRBJ2-1,TGTGCCAGCAGCGTAGCGGGGACTAGCTCCTACAATGAGCAGTTCTTC,CASSVAGTSSYNEQFF
NA,NA,TRBV4-1,TRBJ1-6,TGCGCCAGCAGCCGAGGATCCTATAATTCACCCCTCCACTTT,CASSRGSYNSPLHF
TRBD2,few,TRBV19,TRBJ2-3,TGTGCCAGTAGTATGACTAGCGGGGAGAGTTTCGATACGCAGTATTTT,CASSMTSGESFDTQYF
TRBD1,NA,TRBV5-4,TRBJ2-5,TGTGCCAGCAGCTTTCGGGACAGGGAGACCCAGTACTTC,CASSFRDRETQYF
TRBD1,NA,TRBV28,TRBJ1-2,TGTGCCAGCACCCCCCCACAGGGGGCTGTAGGTTATGGCTACACCTTC,CASTPPQGAVGYGYTF
TRBD2,NA,TRBV27,TRBJ2-7,TGTGCCAGCAGTCCCATTCTAGCGGGAGGGCCTTACGAGCAGTACTTC,CASSPILAGGPYEQYF
NA,NA,TRBV28,TRBJ2-7,TGTGCCAGCAGTTCCCCTCTTGGGGCGGTGAACTCCTACGAGCAGTACTTC,CASSSPLGAVNSYEQYF
NA,NA,TRBV29-1,TRBJ2-1,TGCAGCGTCATAGGGACATACTCCTACAATGAGCAGTTCTTC,CSVIGTYSYNEQFF
TRBD1,once,TRBV19,TRBJ2-5,TGTGCCAGTAGTAAGGGGACAGGCAACCAAGAGACCCAGTACTTC,CASSKGTGNQETQYF
NA,NA,TRBV27,TRBJ2-7,TGTGCCAGCAGTAAAACAGTTTCCCTGTCCTACGAGCAGTACTTC,CASSKTVSLSYEQYF
NA,few,TRBV7-9,TRBJ1-5,TGTGCCAGCAGCTTAGGTTCCGTCGGGACACGCCGGCATTTT,CASSLGSVGTRRHF
TRBD1,NA,TRBV4-2,TRBJ1-1,TGTGCCAGCAGCCAATCAGGGGGCACTGAAGCTTTCTTT,CASSQSGGTEAFF
NA,few,TRBV10-1,TRBJ1-1,TGCGCCAGCAGCCCTACAGGGAGAGGGAACACTGAAGCTTTCTTT,CASSPTGRGNTEAFF
TRBD2,NA,TRBV9,TRBJ2-1,TGTGCCAGCAGCGTAGCCCGGACTAGCTCCTACAATGAGCAGTTCTTC,CASSVARTSSYNEQFF
NA,NA,TRBV6-1,TRBJ1-5,TGTGCCAGCGACGGGGGGGTCGGGCAGCCCCAGCATTTT,CASDGGVGQPQHF
NA,NA,TRBV11-2,TRBJ1-4,TGTGCCAGCAGCTTAGGGTTTCTTCGGGCGGGGACCGGCGAAAAACTGTTTTTT,CASSLGFLRAGTGEKLFF
TRBD2,NA,TRBV6-5,TRBJ2-7,TGTGCCAGCAGCCGGGACTACTACGAGCAGTACTTC,CASSRDYYEQYF
TRBD2,NA,TRBV6-1,TRBJ2-2,TGTGCCAGCAGTGAAGATAGTAGACTAGCCGACACCGGGGAGCTGTTTTTT,CASSEDSRLADTGELFF
NA,NA,TRBV10-1,TRBJ1-1,TGCGCCAGCAGTGAGCGGCCGGGGGACGAAGCTTTCTTT,CASSERPGDEAFF
NA,NA,TRBV5-8,TRBJ1-1,TGTGCCAGCAGTTTGGAACCAGGGTTGAACACTGAAGCTTTCTTT,CASSLEPGLNTEAFF